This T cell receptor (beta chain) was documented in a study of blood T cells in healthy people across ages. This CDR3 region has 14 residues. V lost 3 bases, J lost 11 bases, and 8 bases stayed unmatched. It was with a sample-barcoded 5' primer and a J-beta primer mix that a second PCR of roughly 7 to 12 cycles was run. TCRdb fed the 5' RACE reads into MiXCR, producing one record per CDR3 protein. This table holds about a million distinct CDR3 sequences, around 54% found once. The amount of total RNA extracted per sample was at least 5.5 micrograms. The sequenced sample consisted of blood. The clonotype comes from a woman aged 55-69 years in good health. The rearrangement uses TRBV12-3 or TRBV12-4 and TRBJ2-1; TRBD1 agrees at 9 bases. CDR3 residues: CASSFKDRGSKQFF. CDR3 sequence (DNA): TGTGCCAGCAGTTTCAAGGACAGGGGATCGAAGCAGTTCTTC.